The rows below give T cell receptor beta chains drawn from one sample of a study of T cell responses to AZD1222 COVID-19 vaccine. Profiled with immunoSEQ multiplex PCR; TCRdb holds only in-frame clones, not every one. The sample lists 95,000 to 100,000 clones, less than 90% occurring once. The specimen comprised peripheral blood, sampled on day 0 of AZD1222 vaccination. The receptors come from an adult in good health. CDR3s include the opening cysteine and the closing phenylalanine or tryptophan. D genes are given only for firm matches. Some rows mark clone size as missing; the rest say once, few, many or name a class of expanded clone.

CDR3: CASSVEGRNTGELFF
DNA: TGTGCCAGCAGCGTAGAGGGACGGAACACCGGGGAGCTGTTTTTT
size: NA
J: TRBJ2-2
D: NA
V: TRBV9

CDR3: CATSDTRTNYGYTF
DNA: TGTGCCACCAGTGATACCAGAACTAACTATGGCTACACCTTC
size: NA
J: TRBJ1-2
D: NA
V: TRBV24-1

CDR3: CASSPSGRDTGELFF
DNA: TGCGCCAGCAGCCCTAGCGGGAGGGACACCGGGGAGCTGTTTTTT
size: NA
J: TRBJ2-2
D: TRBD2
V: TRBV5-1

CDR3: CSVSAANIQYF
DNA: TGCAGTGTCTCGGCGGCAAACATTCAGTACTTC
size: NA
J: TRBJ2-4
D: NA
V: TRBV20-1

CDR3: CSTRESATNEKLFF
DNA: TGCAGCACCCGGGAAAGCGCAACTAATGAAAAACTGTTTTTT
size: NA
J: TRBJ1-4
D: NA
V: TRBV29-1

CDR3: CASSLDPEQPQHF
DNA: TGCGCCAGCAGCTTGGATCCCGAGCAGCCCCAGCATTTT
size: NA
J: TRBJ1-5
D: NA
V: TRBV5-1

CDR3: CASSPRTSQLNRYEQYF
DNA: TGTGCCAGCTCACCAAGGACTAGCCAATTAAACCGGTACGAGCAGTACTTC
size: NA
J: TRBJ2-7
D: TRBD2
V: TRBV18

CDR3: CASSSLRGNEQFF
DNA: TGTGCCAGCAGTTCGTTGCGGGGTAATGAGCAGTTCTTC
size: NA
J: TRBJ2-1
D: NA
V: TRBV6-5

CDR3: CASSLGQQETQYF
DNA: TGTGCCAGCTCGTTGGGACAGCAAGAGACCCAGTACTTC
size: NA
J: TRBJ2-5
D: TRBD1
V: TRBV18

CDR3: CASSLGRVSSQPQHF
DNA: TGTGCCAGCAGCTTAGGGAGGGTCTCTAGTCAGCCCCAGCATTTT
size: once
J: TRBJ1-5
D: NA
V: TRBV7-8

CDR3: CASSRSGGETGNEQFF
DNA: TGTGCCAGCAGCCGTAGCGGAGGAGAAACGGGGAATGAGCAGTTCTTC
size: NA
J: TRBJ2-1
D: NA
V: TRBV7-9

CDR3: CASSLDQYEQFF
DNA: TGCGCCAGCAGCTTGGATCAGTATGAGCAGTTCTTC
size: NA
J: TRBJ2-1
D: NA
V: TRBV5-1

CDR3: CASSKTGTNQPQHF
DNA: TGTGCCAGCAGCAAGACAGGGACCAATCAGCCCCAGCATTTT
size: NA
J: TRBJ1-5
D: TRBD1
V: TRBV9

CDR3: CASSIRAEDTQYF
DNA: TGTGCCAGCAGTATCAGGGCGGAAGATACGCAGTATTTT
size: NA
J: TRBJ2-3
D: NA
V: TRBV3-1/TRBV3-2

CDR3: CASSLGVSYEQYF
DNA: TGTGCCAGCAGCTTAGGGGTGTCCTACGAGCAGTACTTC
size: NA
J: TRBJ2-7
D: NA
V: TRBV7-2

CDR3: CASSLPGTVDEKLFF
DNA: TGTGCCAGCAGTTTACCCGGGACAGTCGATGAAAAACTGTTTTTT
size: NA
J: TRBJ1-4
D: TRBD1
V: TRBV28

CDR3: CASSPQTGREQYF
DNA: TGTGCCAGCAGCCCACAAACAGGGCGGGAGCAGTACTTC
size: NA
J: TRBJ2-7
D: NA
V: TRBV7-2

CDR3: CASSQDSQFYEQYF
DNA: TGTGCCAGCAGCCAAGACTCTCAGTTTTACGAGCAGTACTTC
size: NA
J: TRBJ2-7
D: NA
V: TRBV3-1/TRBV3-2

CDR3: CASSYLAVGGYTF
DNA: TGTGCCAGCAGTTACTTGGCAGTGGGGGGCTACACCTTC
size: NA
J: TRBJ1-2
D: NA
V: TRBV6-5

CDR3: CATSRDSGGDLTSTDTQYF
DNA: TGTGCCACCAGCAGAGACTCGGGGGGCGACTTAACTAGCACAGATACGCAGTATTTT
size: NA
J: TRBJ2-3
D: NA
V: TRBV15

CDR3: CASSLGSQGGGYGYTF
DNA: TGTGCCAGCAGTTTGGGCAGTCAGGGGGGCGGCTATGGCTACACCTTC
size: NA
J: TRBJ1-2
D: TRBD1
V: TRBV28

CDR3: CASSLRITANTEAFF
DNA: TGTGCCAGCTCACTCAGGATTACAGCGAACACTGAAGCTTTCTTT
size: NA
J: TRBJ1-1
D: NA
V: TRBV18

CDR3: CASSLNGLSEDTQYF
DNA: TGTGCCAGCAGCTTAAACGGTCTGAGTGAAGATACGCAGTATTTT
size: NA
J: TRBJ2-3
D: NA
V: TRBV11-3

CDR3: CASSQSTGGEQPQHF
DNA: TGCGCCAGCAGTCAATCAACCGGGGGAGAGCAGCCCCAGCATTTT
size: NA
J: TRBJ1-5
D: NA
V: TRBV23-1

CDR3: CASSELAGEPLGQETQYF
DNA: TGTGCCAGCAGTGAGCTAGCGGGAGAGCCACTTGGACAAGAGACCCAGTACTTC
size: NA
J: TRBJ2-5
D: TRBD2
V: TRBV2

CDR3: CASSQEGGAYEQYF
DNA: TGTGCCAGCAGCCAAGAGGGGGGAGCGTACGAGCAGTACTTC
size: NA
J: TRBJ2-7
D: NA
V: TRBV3-1/TRBV3-2